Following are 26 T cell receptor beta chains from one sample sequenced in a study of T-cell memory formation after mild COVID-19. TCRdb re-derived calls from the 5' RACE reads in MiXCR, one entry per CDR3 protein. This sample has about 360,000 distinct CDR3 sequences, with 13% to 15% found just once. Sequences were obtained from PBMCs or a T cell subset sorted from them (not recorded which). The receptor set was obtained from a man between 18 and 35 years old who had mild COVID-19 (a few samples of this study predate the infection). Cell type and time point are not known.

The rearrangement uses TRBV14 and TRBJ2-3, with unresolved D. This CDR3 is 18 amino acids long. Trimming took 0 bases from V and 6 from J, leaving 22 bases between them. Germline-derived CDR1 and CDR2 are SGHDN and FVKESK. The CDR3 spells CASSQDSPETWVYDTQYF. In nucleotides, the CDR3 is TGTGCCAGCAGCCAAGATTCACCAGAGACGTGGGTTTATGATACGCAGTATTTT.

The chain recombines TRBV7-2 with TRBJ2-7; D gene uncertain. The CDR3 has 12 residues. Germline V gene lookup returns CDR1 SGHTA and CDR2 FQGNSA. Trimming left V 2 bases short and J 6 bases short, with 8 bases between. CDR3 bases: TGTGCCAGCAGCTTACCCCCGGGCGAGCAGTACTTC. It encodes CASSLPPGEQYF.

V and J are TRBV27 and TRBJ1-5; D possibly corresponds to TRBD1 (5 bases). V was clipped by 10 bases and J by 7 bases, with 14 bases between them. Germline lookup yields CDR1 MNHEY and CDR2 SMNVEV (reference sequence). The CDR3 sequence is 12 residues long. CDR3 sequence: CATGGGGQPQHF. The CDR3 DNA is TGTGCCACCGGGGGGGGAGGGCAGCCCCAGCATTTT.

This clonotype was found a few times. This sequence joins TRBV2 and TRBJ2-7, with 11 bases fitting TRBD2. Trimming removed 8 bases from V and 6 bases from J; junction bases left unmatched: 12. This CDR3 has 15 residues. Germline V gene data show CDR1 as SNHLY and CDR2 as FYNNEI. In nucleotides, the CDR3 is TGTGCCAGCGCCCCGAGGGGACTAGCGGCGGGCGAGCAGTACGTC. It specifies CASAPRGLAAGEQYV.

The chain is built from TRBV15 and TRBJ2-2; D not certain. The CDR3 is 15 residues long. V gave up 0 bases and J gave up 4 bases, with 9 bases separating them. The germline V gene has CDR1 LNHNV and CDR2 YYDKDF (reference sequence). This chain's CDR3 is CATSRDVLGTGELFF. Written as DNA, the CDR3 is TGTGCCACCAGCAGAGATGTCCTAGGCACCGGGGAGCTGTTTTTT.

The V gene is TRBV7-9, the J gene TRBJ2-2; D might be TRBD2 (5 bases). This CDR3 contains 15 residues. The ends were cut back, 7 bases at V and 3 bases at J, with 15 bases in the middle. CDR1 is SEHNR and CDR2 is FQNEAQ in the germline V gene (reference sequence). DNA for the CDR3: TGTGCCAGCAACCGGGGTGACACTTACACCGGGGAGCTGTTTTTT. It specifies CASNRGDTYTGELFF.

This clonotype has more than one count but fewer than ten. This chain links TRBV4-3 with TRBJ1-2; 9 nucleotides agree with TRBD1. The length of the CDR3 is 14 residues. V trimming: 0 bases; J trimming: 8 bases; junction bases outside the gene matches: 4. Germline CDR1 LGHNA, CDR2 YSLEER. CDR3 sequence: CASSQDTGGLGYTF. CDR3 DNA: TGCGCCAGCAGCCAAGATACAGGGGGCCTGGGCTACACCTTC.

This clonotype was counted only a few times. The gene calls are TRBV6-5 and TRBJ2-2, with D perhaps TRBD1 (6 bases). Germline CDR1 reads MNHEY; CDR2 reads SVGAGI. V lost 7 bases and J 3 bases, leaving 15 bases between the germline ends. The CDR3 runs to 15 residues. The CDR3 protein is CASTTPGHHTGELFF. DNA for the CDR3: TGTGCCAGCACAACGCCGGGACACCACACCGGGGAGCTGTTTTTT.

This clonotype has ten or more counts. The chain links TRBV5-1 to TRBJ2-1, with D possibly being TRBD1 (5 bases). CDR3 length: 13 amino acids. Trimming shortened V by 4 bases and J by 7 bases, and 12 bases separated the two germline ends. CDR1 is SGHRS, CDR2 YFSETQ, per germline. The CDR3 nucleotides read TGCGCCAGCAGCCCCCTTACAGGAAATGAGCAGTTCTTC. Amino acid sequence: CASSPLTGNEQFF. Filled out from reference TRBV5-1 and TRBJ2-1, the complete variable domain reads KAGVTQTPRYLIKTRGQQVTLSCSPISGHRSVSWYQQTPGQGLQFLFEYFSETQRNKGNFPGRFSGRQFSNSRSEMNVSTLELGDSALYLCASSPLTGNEQFFGPGTRLTVL.

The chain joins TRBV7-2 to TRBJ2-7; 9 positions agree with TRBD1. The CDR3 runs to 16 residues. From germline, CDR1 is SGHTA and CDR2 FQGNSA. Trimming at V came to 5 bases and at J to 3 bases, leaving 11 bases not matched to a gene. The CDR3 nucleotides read TGTGCCAGCAGCCAAGGGGGGACAGGGCTTTACTACGAGCAGTACTTC. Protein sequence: CASSQGGTGLYYEQYF. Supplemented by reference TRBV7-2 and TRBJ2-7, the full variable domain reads GAGVSQSPSNKVTEKGKDVELRCDPISGHTALYWYRQSLGQGLEFLIYFQGNSAPDKSGLPSDRFSAERTGGSVSTLTIQRTQQEDSAVYLCASSQGGTGLYYEQYFGPGTRLTVT.

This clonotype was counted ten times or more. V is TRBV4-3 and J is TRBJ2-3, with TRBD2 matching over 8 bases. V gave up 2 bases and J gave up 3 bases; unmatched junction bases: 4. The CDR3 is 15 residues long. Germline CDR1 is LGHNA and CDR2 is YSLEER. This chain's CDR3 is CASSQSAGETDTQYF. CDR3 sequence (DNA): TGCGCCAGCAGCCAATCAGCGGGGGAGACAGATACGCAGTATTTT.

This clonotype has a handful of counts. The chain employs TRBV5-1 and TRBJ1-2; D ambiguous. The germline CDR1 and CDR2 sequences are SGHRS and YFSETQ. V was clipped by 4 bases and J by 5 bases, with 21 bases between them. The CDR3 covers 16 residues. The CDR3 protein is CASSLGLGRQKYGYTF. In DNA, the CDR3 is TGCGCCAGCAGCCTCGGACTCGGACGCCAGAAATATGGCTACACCTTC.

CDR3 in DNA: TGTGCCAGCAGTGACGTGGGGGTCTCTAGCGGGGCCGACGAGCAGTACTTC. This gives the protein CASSDVGVSSGADEQYF. The J gene is TRBJ2-7, the V gene TRBV2; 9 bases are a match to TRBD2. Germline CDR1 reads SNHLY; CDR2 reads FYNNEI. V shed 3 bases, J shed 5 bases, and the junction held 14 bases outside the gene matches. The CDR3 has 17 residues.

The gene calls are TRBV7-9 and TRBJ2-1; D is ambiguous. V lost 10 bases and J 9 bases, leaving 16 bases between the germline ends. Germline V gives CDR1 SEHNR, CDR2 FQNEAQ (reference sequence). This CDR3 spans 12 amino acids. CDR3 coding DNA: TGTGCCACCGACCTCCTAAGGCCTGAGCAGTTCTTC. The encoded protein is CATDLLRPEQFF.

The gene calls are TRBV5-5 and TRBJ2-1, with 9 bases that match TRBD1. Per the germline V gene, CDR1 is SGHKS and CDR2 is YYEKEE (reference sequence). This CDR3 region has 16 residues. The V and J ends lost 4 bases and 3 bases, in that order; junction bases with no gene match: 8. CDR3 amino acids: CASSAQGALGYNEQFF. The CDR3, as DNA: TGTGCCAGCAGCGCACAGGGGGCTTTGGGCTACAATGAGCAGTTCTTC.

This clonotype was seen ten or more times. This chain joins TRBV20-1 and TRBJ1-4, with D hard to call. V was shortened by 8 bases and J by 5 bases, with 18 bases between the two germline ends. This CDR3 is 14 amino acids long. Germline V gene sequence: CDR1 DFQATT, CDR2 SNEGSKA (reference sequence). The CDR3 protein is CSTSPGALNEKLFF. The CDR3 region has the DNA TGCAGTACGTCCCCGGGAGCTCTAAATGAAAAACTGTTTTTT.

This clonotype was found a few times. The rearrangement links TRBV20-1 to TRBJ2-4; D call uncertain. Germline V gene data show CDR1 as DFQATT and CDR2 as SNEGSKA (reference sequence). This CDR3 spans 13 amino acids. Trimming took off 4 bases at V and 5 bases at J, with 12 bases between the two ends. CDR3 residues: CSANPAPENIQYF. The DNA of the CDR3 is TGCAGTGCTAACCCAGCCCCCGAAAACATTCAGTACTTC.

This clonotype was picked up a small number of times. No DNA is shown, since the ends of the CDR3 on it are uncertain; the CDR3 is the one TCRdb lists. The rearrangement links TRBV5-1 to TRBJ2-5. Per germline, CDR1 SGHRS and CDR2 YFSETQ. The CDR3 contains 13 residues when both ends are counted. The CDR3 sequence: CASSFGQGETQYF.

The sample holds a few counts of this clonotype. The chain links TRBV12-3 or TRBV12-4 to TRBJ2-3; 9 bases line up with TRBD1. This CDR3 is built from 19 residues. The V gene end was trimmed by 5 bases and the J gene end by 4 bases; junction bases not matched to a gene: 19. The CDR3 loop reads CASSTRETGTGKTPDTQYF. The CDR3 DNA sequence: TGTGCCAGCAGTACCCGCGAAACCGGGACAGGGAAAACTCCAGATACGCAGTATTTT.

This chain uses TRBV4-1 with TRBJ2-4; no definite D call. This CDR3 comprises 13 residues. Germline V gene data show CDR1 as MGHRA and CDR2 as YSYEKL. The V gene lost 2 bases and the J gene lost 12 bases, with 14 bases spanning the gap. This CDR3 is CASSQSTVRNQYF. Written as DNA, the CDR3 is TGCGCCAGCAGCCAATCCACGGTGAGGAATCAGTACTTC.

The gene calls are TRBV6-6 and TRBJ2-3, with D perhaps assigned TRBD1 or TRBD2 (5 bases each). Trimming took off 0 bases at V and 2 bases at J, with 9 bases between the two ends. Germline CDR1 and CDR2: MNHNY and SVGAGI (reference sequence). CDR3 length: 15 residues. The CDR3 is CASSYSNGATDTQYF. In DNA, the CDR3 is TGTGCCAGCAGTTACTCGAACGGGGCCACAGATACGCAGTATTTT.

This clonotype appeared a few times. In DNA, the CDR3 is TGTGCCAGCAGCTTAGGTTTCAGGGGAACTAATGAAAAACTGTTTTTT. This codes for CASSLGFRGTNEKLFF. The chain uses TRBV7-9 and TRBJ1-4; D possibly corresponds to TRBD1 (6 bases). Germline loops: CDR1 SEHNR, CDR2 FQNEAQ (reference sequence). CDR3 size: 16 residues. V was pared by 1 base and J by 1 base, with 10 bases between.

DNA for the CDR3: TGTGCCAGCAGTGCCCTACCCGGCGGGGGACCCAGGCAGCCCCAGCATTTT. Translated, it gives CASSALPGGGPRQPQHF. The chain is built from TRBV2 and TRBJ1-5; D might be TRBD1 (5 bases). This CDR3 region has 17 residues. V lost 4 bases and J lost 7, with 23 bases in between. The germline gives CDR1 SNHLY, CDR2 FYNNEI.

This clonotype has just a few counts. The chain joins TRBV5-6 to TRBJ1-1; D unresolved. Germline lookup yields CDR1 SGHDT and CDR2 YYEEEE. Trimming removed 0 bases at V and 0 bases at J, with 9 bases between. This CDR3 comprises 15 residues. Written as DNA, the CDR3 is TGTGCCAGCAGCTTGGAAGCTCGGATGAACACTGAAGCTTTCTTT. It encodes CASSLEARMNTEAFF.

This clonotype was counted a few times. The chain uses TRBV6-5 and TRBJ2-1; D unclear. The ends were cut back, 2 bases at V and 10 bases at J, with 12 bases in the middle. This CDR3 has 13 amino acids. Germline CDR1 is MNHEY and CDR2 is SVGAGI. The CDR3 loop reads CASSYENSREQFF. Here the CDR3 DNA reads TGTGCCAGCAGTTACGAAAATTCCCGCGAGCAGTTCTTC.

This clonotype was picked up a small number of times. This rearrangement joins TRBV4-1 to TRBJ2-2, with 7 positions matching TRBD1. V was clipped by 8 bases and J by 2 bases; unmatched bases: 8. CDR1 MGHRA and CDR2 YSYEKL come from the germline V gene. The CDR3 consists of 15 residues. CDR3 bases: TGCGCCAGCCGAGGCCGGGACAGCAACACCGGGGAGCTGTTTTTT. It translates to CASRGRDSNTGELFF.